Listed here are 5 T cell receptor beta chains from one sample, sequenced in a study of human T cells and chemical hapten exposure (dated by TCRdb to the early 2020s). Libraries were prepared through RACE. These reads were obtained on a NextSeq 500. TCRdb handled the public reads itself, with Q25 trimming in fastp and clone calling in MiXCR, and kept productive beta chains. CDR3 protein sequences are deduplicated, and each keeps its most common genes and DNA. Recorded for this sample are tens of thousands of distinct CDR3 sequences; more than 9% of them occurred a single time. The top ten clones comprise roughly 5% of the sample. What the time point label conveys for this sample: patch test 2, 6 weeks after DPC sensitization. The label giving this sample's treatment or condition can be read as: therapeutic diphenylcyclopropenone sensitization with weekly scalp DPC. Sequences were derived from whole blood, sampled in connection with sensitization to the hapten diphenylcyclopropenone (DPC). These receptors were obtained from a woman in her fifties or sixties with alopecia areata. Some clones in this sample may be carry-over from other donors' samples.

This clonotype came up many times. The genes are TRBV21-1 and TRBJ1-4. TRBV21-1 is described as a pseudogene. The CDR3 runs 19 residues. The CDR3 nucleotides read TGTGCCAGCAGCAAAGGAAGGGTTATCGCAGGCGCAACTAATGAAAAACTGTTTTTT. Protein: CASSKGRVIAGATNEKLFF.

There are a few counts of this clonotype. This chain joins TRBV28 and TRBJ1-1; no clear D. CDR3 length equals 12 residues. CDR1 and CDR2 (germline): MDHEN, SYDVKM. Trimming removed 8 bases from V and 1 base from J, with 8 bases in between. As DNA, the CDR3 is TGTGCCAGCTCGGAGCAGAACACTGAAGCTTTCTTT. Its protein is CASSEQNTEAFF.

The chain combines TRBV27 with TRBJ2-2; TRBD1 matches at 7 bases. Germline CDR1 and CDR2: MNHEY and SMNVEV (reference sequence). This CDR3 has 14 residues. J was trimmed by 5 bases and V by 9 bases; bases with no gene match: 9. In nucleotides, the CDR3 is TGTGCCAGTCGGCCTTACAGGGGAACCGGGGAGCTGTTTTTT. Amino acids: CASRPYRGTGELFF.

This clonotype appeared a few times. The V call is TRBV6-6, the J call TRBJ2-7; maybe TRBD2 (5 bases). CDR1 is MNHNY, CDR2 SVGAGI, per germline (reference sequence). The CDR3 has 13 amino acids. V dropped 2 bases and J dropped 5 bases, with 10 bases sitting between them. CDR3 in amino acids: CASSYGERNEQYF. The CDR3 nucleotides are TGTGCCAGCAGTTACGGGGAGCGGAACGAGCAGTACTTC.

This clonotype has ten or more counts. V gene TRBV12-3 or TRBV12-4 combines with J gene TRBJ2-5; 11 nucleotides agree with TRBD1. V was clipped by 6 bases and J by 2 bases; unmatched bases: 11. The CDR3 contains 17 residues. As DNA, the CDR3 is TGTGCCAGCAGCCCTGGGTTCGGGACAGGGGGGCAAGAGACCCAGTACTTC. Its protein is CASSPGFGTGGQETQYF.